This entry features one TCR beta chain sequence. Its target antigen remains unknown. Base-call qualities are not available, and no considerably larger clone is one nucleotide away. CD8 naive samples were obtained by positive selection for CCR7 among CD45RO-negative cells, yielding a CD45RA+CCR7+ population from which TemRA cells were excluded. Healthy HIV-negative adults with no recently reported acute infections or vaccinations were included as donors. Every donor was a Caucasian adult living in Nashville, Tennessee, USA. Blood was collected by leukapheresis, and PBMCs were isolated by Ficoll-Histopaque density gradient centrifugation and then cryopreserved in liquid nitrogen vapor phase. Purity and quantity of every magnetically sorted T cell population were checked by analytical flow cytometry. Genomic DNA was isolated from every sorted fraction and measured by UV absorbance on a Nanodrop 2000c.

Using the deep immunoSEQ assay, multiplex PCR amplified TCR CDR3 regions from genomic DNA. Extracted genomic DNA from each cell subset was spread evenly across all wells of several immunoSEQ 96-well plates, with each plate serving as a replicate. For sorted subsets, around 0.2 ug genomic DNA, equal to some 30,000 T cell genomes, was loaded into each replicate PCR. Purified libraries were measured with a Qubit 3.0 fluorometer, size-checked on a Bioanalyzer 2100, and measured again with the KAPA Library Quantification kit. A separate single-read 150-cycle Illumina NextSeq 550 flow cell was used to sequence each immunoSEQ 96-well plate. The original pipeline was this. Because only junctional sequences without quality scores were contained in the immunoSEQ output, filtering matching that applied to full-length reads could not be performed. Sequences were annotated with PyIR, a Python wrapper for IgBLAST v1.9, and V/J genes and CDR3 were assigned using IMGT germline references. Any read was removed if the V/J assignment was weak (E-value above 1e-6), the CDR3 was missing, or the read contained stop codons, out-of-frame junctions, or ambiguous translated residues. V3J clonotypes were defined as sequences sharing the same inferred V gene, J gene, and CDR3 amino acid sequence. The percentage overlap between two repertoires was calculated by dividing the number of shared unique clonotypes by the size of the smaller repertoire. RTK rarefaction, the Chao1 estimator, and Recon v2.1 estimates of unobserved clonotypes were used to assess repertoire richness. Generation probabilities were computed with OLGA for all TCRbeta clonotypes obtained by the gDNA method from a few donors. Not all clones reach the TCRdb copy of this immuneACCESS table, which keeps in-frame sequences only. Checked studies attribute under half of the gap to unresolved V genes and leave the rest unexplained. The V and J calls and the clone size are those of that table, but D and trimming were determined from the DNA. In all, the sample holds about 2 million clones, and approximately 95% of those were seen once. The ten largest clones add up to 1% to 1.3% of the sample.

This entry is derived from a study of shared clonotypes between healthy human individuals (dated by TCRdb to about 2020). Concerning the study at large: Two women and three men aged 18 to 49 years were included in the cohort. For each donor, CD4 naive and CD4 memory were each run on three plates, CD8 naive on two plates, and CD8 memory on one plate. To estimate repertoire size and how much clonotypes are shared between individuals, the study performed deep sequencing of blood TCR repertoires from a few healthy adults. To increase sequencing depth and limit assay-specific biases, TCR repertoire library preparation and sequencing were carried out by different laboratories using diverse techniques. Leukapheresis yielded between about 0.8 and 8.9 billion PBMCs per donor.

Study-wide findings and limitations: Approximately 5% of naive CD4, roughly 3.6% of naive CD8, approximately 2.2% of memory CD4, and 0.35% to 0.4% of memory CD8 clonotypes were shared across several donors. The genetic and exposure-history diversity represented was limited by the small number of donors. Compared with non-shared clonotypes, the clonotypes found in all four sorted-subset donors had higher generation probabilities. Naive subsets generally had larger estimated clonotype richness than memory subsets did. Incomplete sequencing was indicated by rarefaction of sorted-subset datasets, despite the large sequencing depth. Based on pairwise subsampling, the degree of clonotype sharing among donors was expected to be affected by sequencing depth. Sampling was restricted to blood, and TCR repertoires in tissue are likely to differ from TCR repertoires in blood.

CDR1 KGHSY and CDR2 FQNENV are derived from the germline V gene. Trimming removed 4 bases from V and 5 bases from J, leaving 8 bases between the germline ends. The CDR3 spans 12 residues, from the cysteine through the phenylalanine. Only the CDR3 region is kept as DNA, spanning 36 bases read in frame from base 1. The chain is assembled from TRBV16 and TRBJ1-1; no D gene call is confident. The receptor was isolated from a man between 18 and 35 years old in good health. Sequencing was done on a sample of naive CD8+ T cells sorted from blood. The label giving this sample's cell subset or site can be read as: CD45RA+CCR7+. The CDR3 amino acid sequence is: CASSLMGTEAFF. At the DNA level, the sequence is TGTGCCAGCAGCCTTATGGGGACTGAAGCTTTCTTT. With all but the CDR3 taken from the reference TRBV16 and TRBJ1-1 genes, the full variable domain is: GEEVAQTPKHLVRGEGQKAKLYCAPIKGHSYVFWYQQVLKNEFKFLISFQNENVFDETGMPKERFSAKCLPNSPCSLEIQATKLEDSAVYFCASSLMGTEAFFGQGTRLTVV.